The clone carrying this T cell receptor (beta chain) was detected ten times or more. Its antigen is undetermined. Synthesis of TCR cDNA relied on 5'RACE template switching, which attached a universal primer site and UMIs. Each CDR3 protein is one row after TCRdb ran MiXCR on the 5' RACE reads. The data contain about 320,000 distinct CDR3 sequences, approximately 4.3% of them singletons. The data originate from a study of T cells after yellow fever vaccination. Study-wide results and limits: Most primary-vaccination clones reappeared after the booster (approximately 95% CD4, roughly 90% CD8). Of the clonotypes, a small share occurred in both CD4 and CD8 compartments. Peak timing came faster in the weaker secondary response, day 5 versus 15.

Losses at the gene ends were 6 bases for V and 7 bases for J; bases not matched to a gene: 8. Germline assignment: CDR1 MNHNS and CDR2 SASEGT. This CDR3 spans 15 amino acids. The sequencing used PBMCs, collected 15 days after the yellow fever booster vaccination. The receptor was isolated from a man aged 18 to 35 who received the YFV17D yellow fever vaccine. The V call is TRBV6-1, the J call TRBJ1-5, with 11 bases aligning to TRBD1. CDR3 coding DNA: TGTGCCAGCAGGACCGGACAGGGGGCCGGACAGCCCCAGCATTTT. It translates to CASRTGQGAGQPQHF.